The 27 T cell receptor beta chains in this list originate from one sample, sequenced in a study of low-dose radiotherapy and immunotherapy resistance in tumors. The TCRs were subjected to amplification over approximately 18 PCR cycles employing a constant-region primer in conjunction with a V-primer adapter. TCRdb analysed the reads with MiXCR anew, one entry per CDR3 protein. The profile shows tens of thousands of distinct CDR3 sequences, 10% to 15% of them singletons. Time point in this sample: before trial treatment. The material sequenced was PBMCs, taken before treatment. The receptors were gathered from a female donor with ovarian cancer.

At least ten counts were recorded for this clonotype. The chain employs TRBV5-1 and TRBJ2-5; TRBD1 agrees at 8 bases. Germline lookup yields CDR1 SGHRS and CDR2 YFSETQ. V lost 4 bases to trimming and J lost 7 bases; unmatched junction nucleotides: 12. This CDR3 has 15 amino acids. CDR3 in amino acids: CASSPGTGTSGTQYF. In DNA, the CDR3 is TGCGCCAGCAGCCCCGGGACAGGAACTTCCGGGACCCAGTACTTC.

This clonotype has at least ten counts. This rearrangement joins TRBV7-3 to TRBJ2-1; 15 bases are shared with TRBD2. This CDR3 contains 17 residues. The V and J ends lost 5 bases and 9 bases, in that order; junction bases with no gene match: 11. CDR1 and CDR2 from the germline V gene are SGHTA and FQGTGA. The CDR3 loop reads CASSPAGLAGGLREQFF. CDR3 nucleotides: TGTGCCAGCAGCCCCGCGGGACTAGCGGGAGGATTGCGTGAGCAGTTCTTC.

This clonotype was seen many times. The genes are TRBV6-5 and TRBJ2-2; D gene uncertain. V was cut by 4 bases and J by 5 bases, with 5 bases left in between. Germline loops: CDR1 MNHEY, CDR2 SVGAGI. The CDR3 runs to 12 residues. The CDR3 here is CASSFRTGELFF. In nucleotides, the CDR3 is TGTGCCAGCAGTTTCAGGACCGGGGAGCTGTTTTTT.

There are many counts of this clonotype. The V and J genes are TRBV9 and TRBJ1-5; 8 nucleotides match TRBD1. CDR3 length: 16 residues. With V trimmed by 2 bases and J by 8 bases, 12 bases remained unmatched. Germline-derived CDR1 and CDR2 are SGDLS and YYNGEE. The CDR3 protein is CASSVSGDRLTEPQHF. Written as DNA, the CDR3 is TGTGCCAGCAGCGTGTCCGGGGACAGGTTAACAGAGCCCCAGCATTTT.

Details on this clonotype: A far larger clone is only one base removed, so a read error is likely. This chain connects TRBV13 to TRBJ2-3, with TRBD2 identical over 12 bases. Germline V gene data show CDR1 as PRHDT and CDR2 as FYEKMQ (reference sequence). This CDR3 contains 16 residues. The DNA for the CDR3 is TGTGCCAGCTCTAGCGGGAGGGCCGTATCGATCGATACGCAGTGTTTT. Translating it yields CASSSGRAVSIDTQCF. Supplemented by reference TRBV13 and TRBJ2-3, the full variable domain reads AAGVIQSPRHLIKEKRETATLKCYPIPRHDTVYWYQQGPGQDPQFLISFYEKMQSDKGSIPDRFSAQQFSDYHSELNMSSLELGDSALYFCASSSGRAVSIDTQCFGPGTRLTVL.

The gene calls are TRBV5-4 and TRBJ2-3; D might be TRBD1 (6 bases). CDR1 and CDR2 (germline): SGHNT, YYREEE (reference sequence). V shed 1 base and J shed 6 bases, with 18 bases lying between them. The CDR3 runs to 16 residues. CDR3 sequence (DNA): TGTGCCAGCAGCTTGAGCCACAGGGAAATCCCGGATACGCAGTATTTT. Translation gives CASSLSHREIPDTQYF.

This clonotype was picked up one time. A far larger clone is just one base off, so this is likely a read error. The DNA of the CDR3 is TGTGCCAGCAGCGCTACCCCCTACAATGAGCAGTACTTC. Its protein is CASSATPYNEQYF. The chain recombines TRBV9 with TRBJ2-4; D gene ambiguous. CDR3 size: 13 residues. From germline, CDR1 is SGDLS and CDR2 YYNGEE. The V gene lost 3 bases and the J gene lost 13 bases, with 17 bases spanning the gap.

This clonotype came up many times. The chain employs TRBV28 and TRBJ1-2; the D gene is possibly TRBD1 (6 bases). Germline V gene sequence: CDR1 MDHEN, CDR2 SYDVKM. V was cut by 6 bases and J by 8 bases, with 22 bases left in between. The CDR3 is 15 residues long. The CDR3 nucleotides read TGTGCCAGCAGCCGAAATCAGGGGCCCCAGAACGGCTACACCTTC. Protein sequence: CASSRNQGPQNGYTF.

This clonotype was observed many times. V and J are TRBV3-1 and TRBJ2-5, with 11 bases fitting TRBD2. CDR3 length: 16 amino acids. Trimming cost V 6 bases and J 2 bases; bases outside gene matches: 8. Germline V CDR1 and CDR2: LGHDT, YNNKEL (reference sequence). CDR3 residues: CASRQTSGTIQETQYF. The DNA of the CDR3 is TGTGCCAGCAGACAGACTAGCGGGACGATTCAAGAGACCCAGTACTTC.

This clonotype was counted at least ten times. The V gene is TRBV3-1, the J gene TRBJ2-5, with D possibly called TRBD1 or TRBD2 (5 bases each). This CDR3 comprises 16 residues. V gave up 2 bases and J gave up 0 bases, with 13 bases separating them. Germline V gene lookup returns CDR1 LGHDT and CDR2 YNNKEL (reference sequence). The chain's CDR3 is CASSQTARGNQETQYF. CDR3 DNA sequence: TGTGCCAGCAGCCAAACCGCCCGGGGCAACCAAGAGACCCAGTACTTC.

This clonotype was recorded at least ten times. The chain couples TRBV20-1 to TRBJ1-2; D is unresolved. The germline V and J ends were trimmed by 0 bases and 4 bases, with 9 bases remaining between them. Germline loops: CDR1 DFQATT, CDR2 SNEGSKA (reference sequence). The CDR3 has 13 residues. CDR3: CSARDNAGYGYTF. CDR3 coding DNA: TGCAGTGCTAGAGATAATGCGGGCTATGGCTACACCTTC.

This clonotype has only one observation. A far larger clone lies a single base away; this is likely a read error. The CDR3 DNA sequence: TGTGCCAGCATACGGGGGTCAGTAGCTATCTTT. It yields the protein CASIRGSVAIF. J is TRBJ1-1 and V is TRBV13; D is possibly TRBD1 (5 bases). The CDR3 totals 11 residues. Germline-derived CDR1 and CDR2 are PRHDT and FYEKMQ (reference sequence).

This clonotype was seen at least ten times. DNA for the CDR3: TGTGCCAGCAGTTTAGGCCTCGGGGGCGAGCAGTTCTTC. Translating gives CASSLGLGGEQFF. The chain combines TRBV12-3 or TRBV12-4 with TRBJ2-1, with D perhaps TRBD1 or TRBD2 (6 bases each). V lost 1 base and J 10 bases, leaving 11 bases between the germline ends. This CDR3 region has 13 residues.

This clonotype has ten or more counts. This chain connects TRBV20-1 to TRBJ2-5, with D uncertain. Germline V gene data show CDR1 as DFQATT and CDR2 as SNEGSKA (reference sequence). V gave up 6 bases and J gave up 2 bases, with 16 bases separating them. This CDR3 is 14 amino acids long. CDR3 in DNA: TGCAGTGCACCACGACTGGAGACACAAGAGACCCAGTACTTC. Amino acids: CSAPRLETQETQYF.

This clonotype was observed at least ten times. The rearrangement joins TRBV5-1 to TRBJ1-1, with D maybe TRBD1 (6 bases). Trimming removed 4 bases from V and 3 bases from J, with 13 bases in between. The germline gives CDR1 SGHRS, CDR2 YFSETQ. The CDR3 contains 14 residues. The DNA of the CDR3 is TGCGCCAGCAGCGTACAGGGTAGGGACACTGAAGCTTTCTTT. This translates into CASSVQGRDTEAFF.

This clonotype was detected many times. The gene calls are TRBV6-2 or TRBV6-3 and TRBJ1-1; 9 bases agree with TRBD1. V lost 5 bases and J lost 1; bases outside the gene matches: 5. The germline CDR1 and CDR2 sequences are MNHEY and SVGEGT. The CDR3 consists of 15 residues. CDR3 in DNA: TGTGCCAGCAGTAAACAGGGGGCGCAGAACACTGAAGCTTTCTTT. This encodes CASSKQGAQNTEAFF.

This clonotype has ten or more counts. The chain carries TRBV5-1 and TRBJ2-7; no definite D call. The CDR3 is 11 residues long. Germline CDR1 SGHRS, CDR2 YFSETQ. V was trimmed by 4 bases and J by 0 bases, leaving 2 bases between them. CDR3 coding DNA: TGCGCCAGCAGCAACTCCTACGAGCAGTACTTC. This translates into CASSNSYEQYF.

This clonotype was seen at least ten times. This chain uses TRBV5-1 with TRBJ2-5; D perhaps matches TRBD2 (5 bases). The V gene lost 4 bases and the J gene lost 1 base, with 17 bases spanning the gap. The V gene's germline CDR1 is SGHRS and CDR2 YFSETQ. The CDR3 totals 16 residues. Here the CDR3 DNA reads TGCGCCAGCAGCCCTGGACTCGCAAATAGCCAAGAGACCCAGTACTTC. The encoded protein is CASSPGLANSQETQYF.

The chain has TRBV7-9 and TRBJ2-1; 9 positions agree with TRBD2. J gave up 5 bases and V 1 base, and 6 bases lay outside the gene matches. This CDR3 spans 16 amino acids. In germline, CDR1 is SEHNR, CDR2 FQNEAQ (reference sequence). The CDR3, as DNA: TGTGCCAGCAGCTTAGTGGGCGGGGGGGCCCACAATGAGCAGTTCTTC. It encodes CASSLVGGGAHNEQFF. Combining the CDR3 with reference TRBV7-9 and TRBJ2-1 gives the whole variable domain DTGVSQNPRHKITKRGQNVTFRCDPISEHNRLYWYRQTLGQGPEFLTYFQNEAQLEKSRLLSDRFSAERPKGSFSTLEIQRTEQGDSAMYLCASSLVGGGAHNEQFFGPGTRLTVL.

This clonotype was recorded many times. The rearrangement uses TRBV7-9 and TRBJ1-6; D is uncertain. The CDR3 has 13 residues. Germline V gives CDR1 SEHNR, CDR2 FQNEAQ (reference sequence). V was cut by 0 bases and J by 7 bases, with 4 bases left in between. CDR3 loop: CASSLAPNSPLHF. The CDR3 DNA is TGTGCCAGCAGCTTAGCGCCGAATTCACCCCTCCACTTT.

This clonotype was counted ten times or more. V gene TRBV27 combines with J gene TRBJ2-3; 12 bases fit TRBD2. Trimming cost V 5 bases and J 2 bases; bases outside gene matches: 14. The germline V gene encodes CDR1 MNHEY and CDR2 SMNVEV (reference sequence). The CDR3 totals 19 residues. In nucleotides, the CDR3 is TGTGCCAGCAGTACACAGGTCCTAGCGGGGGGGCCTGACACAGATACGCAGTATTTT. As protein: CASSTQVLAGGPDTDTQYF.

This clonotype was found a few times. The chain carries TRBV27 and TRBJ2-7; the D gene is possibly TRBD1 (6 bases). The CDR3 consists of 14 residues. V was clipped by 5 bases and J by 2 bases, with 13 bases between them. The germline V gene encodes CDR1 MNHEY and CDR2 SMNVEV (reference sequence). The CDR3 nucleotides are TGTGCCAGCAGTCCTCTGGACAGTCCCTACGAGCAGTACTTC. Translating it yields CASSPLDSPYEQYF.

This clonotype was seen ten or more times. The V call is TRBV28, the J call TRBJ2-5; D gene ambiguous. This CDR3 contains 12 residues. CDR1 is MDHEN and CDR2 is SYDVKM in the germline V gene. Trimming took off 4 bases at V and 4 bases at J, with 7 bases between the two ends. CDR3 region: CASSSDGETQYF. CDR3 coding DNA: TGTGCCAGCAGTTCCGATGGAGAGACCCAGTACTTC.

There are many counts of this clonotype. The CDR3 protein is CASSLWGTDRDNYGYTF. The CDR3 nucleotides are TGTGCCAGCAGCTTATGGGGAACGGACAGGGACAACTATGGCTACACCTTC. The rearrangement uses TRBV7-9 and TRBJ1-2; 8 positions agree with TRBD1. Trimming removed 2 bases from V and 2 bases from J; junction bases left unmatched: 10. This CDR3 spans 17 amino acids. The germline gives CDR1 SEHNR, CDR2 FQNEAQ (reference sequence). The full variable domain, completed using reference TRBV7-9 and TRBJ1-2, is DTGVSQNPRHKITKRGQNVTFRCDPISEHNRLYWYRQTLGQGPEFLTYFQNEAQLEKSRLLSDRFSAERPKGSFSTLEIQRTEQGDSAMYLCASSLWGTDRDNYGYTFGSGTRLTVV.

This clonotype was recorded many times. DNA for the CDR3: TGTGCCATCAGTGAGCATCATGAGCAGTTCTTC. It is translated as CAISEHHEQFF. The rearrangement links TRBV10-3 to TRBJ2-1, with unresolved D. This CDR3 comprises 11 residues. Germline lookup yields CDR1 ENHRY and CDR2 SYGVKD. The ends were cut back, 2 bases at V and 8 bases at J, with 4 bases in the middle.

This clonotype occurred many times. The gene calls are TRBV29-1 and TRBJ2-7, with 12 bases that match TRBD2. V gave up 7 bases and J gave up 7 bases; unmatched junction bases: 5. This CDR3 is built from 12 residues. CDR1 SQVTM and CDR2 ANQGSEA come from the germline V gene. The CDR3 coding sequence is TGCAGCGCCACGCTAGCGGGGGGGGAGCAGTACTTC. This translates into CSATLAGGEQYF.

The table lists this clonotype with a few counts. The chain joins TRBV28 to TRBJ2-3; 8 bases are a match to TRBD1. Germline V gives CDR1 MDHEN, CDR2 SYDVKM. CDR3 length: 15 residues. V was pared by 6 bases and J by 5 bases, with 10 bases of the junction left unmatched. In nucleotides, the CDR3 is TGTGCCAGCAGCCCACGGGACAGGACCCGAGATACGCAGTATTTT. Translating it yields CASSPRDRTRDTQYF.